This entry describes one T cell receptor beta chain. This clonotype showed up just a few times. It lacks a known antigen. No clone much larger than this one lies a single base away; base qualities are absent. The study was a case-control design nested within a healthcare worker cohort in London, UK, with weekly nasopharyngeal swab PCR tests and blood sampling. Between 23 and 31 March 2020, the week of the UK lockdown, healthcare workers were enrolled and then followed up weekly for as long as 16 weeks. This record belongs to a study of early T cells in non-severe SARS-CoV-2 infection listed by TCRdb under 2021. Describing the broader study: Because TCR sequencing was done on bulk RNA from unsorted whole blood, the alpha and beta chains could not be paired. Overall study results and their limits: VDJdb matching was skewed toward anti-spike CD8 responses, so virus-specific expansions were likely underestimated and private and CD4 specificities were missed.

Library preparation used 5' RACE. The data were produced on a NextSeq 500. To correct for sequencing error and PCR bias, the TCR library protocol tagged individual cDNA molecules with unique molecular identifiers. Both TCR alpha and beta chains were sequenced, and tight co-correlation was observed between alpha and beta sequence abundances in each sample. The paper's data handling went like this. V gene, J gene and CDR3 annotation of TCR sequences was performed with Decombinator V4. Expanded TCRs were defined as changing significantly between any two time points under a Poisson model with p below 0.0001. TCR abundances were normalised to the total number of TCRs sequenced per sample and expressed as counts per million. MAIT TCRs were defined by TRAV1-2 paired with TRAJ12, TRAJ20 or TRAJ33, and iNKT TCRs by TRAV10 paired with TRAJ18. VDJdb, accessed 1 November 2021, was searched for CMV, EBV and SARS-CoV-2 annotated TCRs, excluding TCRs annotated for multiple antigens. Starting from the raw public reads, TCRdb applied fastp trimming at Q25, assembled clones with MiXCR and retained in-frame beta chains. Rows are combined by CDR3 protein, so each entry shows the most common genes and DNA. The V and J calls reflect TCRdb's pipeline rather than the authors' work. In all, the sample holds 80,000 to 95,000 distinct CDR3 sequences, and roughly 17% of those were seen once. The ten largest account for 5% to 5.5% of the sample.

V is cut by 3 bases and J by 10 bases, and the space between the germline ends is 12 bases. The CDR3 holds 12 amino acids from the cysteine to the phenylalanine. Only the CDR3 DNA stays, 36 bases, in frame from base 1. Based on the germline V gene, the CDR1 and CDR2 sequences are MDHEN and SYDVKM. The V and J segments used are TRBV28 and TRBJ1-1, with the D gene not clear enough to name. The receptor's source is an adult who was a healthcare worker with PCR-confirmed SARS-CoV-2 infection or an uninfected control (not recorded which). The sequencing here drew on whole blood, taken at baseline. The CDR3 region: CASSFKAWGAFF. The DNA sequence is TGTGCCAGCAGTTTTAAGGCCTGGGGAGCTTTCTTT.